The clone carrying this TCR beta chain was recorded at least ten times. cDNA molecules, individually, were tagged with unique molecular identifiers. Using its own MiXCR run on the 5' RACE reads, TCRdb lists one record per CDR3 protein. The table includes about 63,000 distinct CDR3 sequences, about an eighth detected once. The CDR3 covers 15 residues. Per the germline V gene, CDR1 is MNHEY and CDR2 is SVGEGT. V gave up 5 bases and J gave up 7 bases, with 19 bases separating them. The sample comes from a study of early T cells in non-severe SARS-CoV-2 infection. The chain has TRBV6-2 or TRBV6-3 and TRBJ2-3; D may be TRBD2 (6 bases). The receptor was derived from an adult who was a healthcare worker with PCR-confirmed SARS-CoV-2 infection or an uninfected control (not recorded which). The sequenced sample consisted of whole blood. This CDR3 reads CASSPPGLPTHTQYF. DNA of the CDR3: TGTGCCAGCAGTCCCCCGGGACTGCCCACGCATACGCAGTATTTT.